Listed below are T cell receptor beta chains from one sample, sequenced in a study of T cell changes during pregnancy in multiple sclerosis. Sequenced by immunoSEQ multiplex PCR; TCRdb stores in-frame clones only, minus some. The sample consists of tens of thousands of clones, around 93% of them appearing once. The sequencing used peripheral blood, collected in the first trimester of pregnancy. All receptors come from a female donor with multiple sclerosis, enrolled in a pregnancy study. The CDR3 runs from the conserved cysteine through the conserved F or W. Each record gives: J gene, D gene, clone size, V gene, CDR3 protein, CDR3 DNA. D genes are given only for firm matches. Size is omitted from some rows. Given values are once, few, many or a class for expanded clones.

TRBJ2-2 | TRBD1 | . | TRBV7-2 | CASSLTGGANGELFF | TGTGCCAGCAGCTTGACAGGGGGCGCGAACGGGGAGCTGTTTTTT
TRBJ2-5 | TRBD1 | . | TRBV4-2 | CASSPGQGKETQYF | TGTGCCAGCAGCCCTGGACAGGGAAAAGAGACCCAGTACTTC
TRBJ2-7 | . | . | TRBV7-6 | CASSPRDIGVYEQYF | TGTGCCAGCAGCCCCCGGGACATTGGGGTCTACGAGCAGTACTTC
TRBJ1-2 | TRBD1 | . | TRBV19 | CASSIDGAGGYGYTF | TGTGCCAGTAGTATAGATGGAGCAGGGGGCTATGGCTACACCTTC
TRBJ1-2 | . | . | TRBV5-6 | CASTPEPRTANYGYTF | TGTGCCAGCACCCCCGAACCGCGGACAGCGAACTATGGCTACACCTTC
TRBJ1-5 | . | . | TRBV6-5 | CASSYDSYSNQPQHF | TGTGCCAGCAGTTACGACTCATATAGCAATCAGCCCCAGCATTTT
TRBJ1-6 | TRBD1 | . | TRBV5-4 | CASSLVGGDHSPLHF | TGTGCCAGCAGCTTGGTAGGGGGCGACCACTCACCCCTCCACTTT
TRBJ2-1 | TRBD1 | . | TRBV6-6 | CATAGTGVPNEQFF | TGTGCCACCGCCGGGACAGGGGTGCCCAATGAGCAGTTCTTC
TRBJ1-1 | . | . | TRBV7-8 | CASSLSGGGNTEAFF | TGTGCCAGCAGCTTATCGGGAGGGGGGAACACTGAAGCTTTCTTT
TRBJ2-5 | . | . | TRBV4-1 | CASSHPQETQYF | TGCGCCAGCAGCCATCCTCAGGAGACCCAGTACTTC
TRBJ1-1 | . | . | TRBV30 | CAWSVLTISEAFF | TGTGCCTGGAGTGTACTTACCATTTCTGAAGCTTTCTTT
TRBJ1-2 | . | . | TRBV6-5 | CASSLQGLYGYTF | TGTGCCAGCAGTCTCCAGGGTCTCTATGGCTACACCTTC
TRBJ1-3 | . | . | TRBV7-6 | CASSLGRGGTSGNTIYF | TGTGCCAGCAGCTTAGGTCGCGGGGGGACCTCTGGAAACACCATATATTTT
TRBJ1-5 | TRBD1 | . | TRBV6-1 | CASSKQGNQPQHF | TGTGCCAGCAGTAAACAGGGGAATCAGCCCCAGCATTTT
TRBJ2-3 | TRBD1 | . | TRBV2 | CASKQGTTDTQYF | TGTGCCAGCAAACAGGGGACCACAGATACGCAGTATTTT
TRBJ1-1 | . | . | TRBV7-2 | CASVTGGGANTEAFF | TGTGCCAGCGTAACGGGCGGGGGGGCTAACACTGAAGCTTTCTTT
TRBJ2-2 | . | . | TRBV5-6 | CASSSSTGELFF | TGTGCCAGCAGCTCTAGCACCGGGGAGCTGTTTTTT
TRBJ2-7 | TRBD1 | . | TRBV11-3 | CASSSAGQGAYEQYF | TGTGCCAGCAGCTCGGCGGGACAGGGGGCCTACGAGCAGTACTTC
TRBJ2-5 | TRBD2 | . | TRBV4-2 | CASSQEGEAGGYQETQYF | TGTGCCAGCAGCCAAGAGGGGGAAGCGGGGGGGTACCAAGAGACCCAGTACTTC
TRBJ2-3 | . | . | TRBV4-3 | CASSHTPGSTDTQYF | TGCGCCAGCAGCCACACGCCAGGCAGCACAGATACGCAGTATTTT
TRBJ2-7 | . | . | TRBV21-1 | CASRQGSYEQYF | TGTGCCAGCAGACAGGGTTCCTACGAGCAGTACTTC
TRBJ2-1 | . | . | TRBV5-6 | CAGSQRSINEQFF | TGTGCCGGCAGCCAGCGTTCAATAAATGAGCAGTTCTTC
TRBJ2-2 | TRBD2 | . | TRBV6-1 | CAIGRTTNTGELFF | TGTGCCATCGGGAGGACTACAAACACCGGGGAGCTGTTTTTT
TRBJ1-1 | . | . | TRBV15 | CATSRPPGGRDTEAFF | TGTGCCACCAGCAGACCGCCCGGAGGGAGGGACACTGAAGCTTTCTTT
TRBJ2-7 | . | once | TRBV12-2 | CASRSGLAEQYF | TGTGCAAGTCGCTCAGGACTAGCCGAGCAGTACTTC
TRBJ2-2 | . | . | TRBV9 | CASSVLRGNTGELFF | TGTGCCAGCAGCGTGCTTCGGGGGAACACCGGGGAGCTGTTTTTT
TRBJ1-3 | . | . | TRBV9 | CASSALPDYSGNTIYF | TGTGCCAGCAGCGCCCTCCCCGACTACTCTGGAAACACCATATATTTT
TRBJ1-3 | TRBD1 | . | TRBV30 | CAWRATGGSGNTIYF | TGTGCCTGGAGGGCCACAGGGGGCTCTGGAAACACCATATATTTT
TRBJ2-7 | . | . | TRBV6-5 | CASKSPGYEQYF | TGTGCCAGCAAAAGTCCGGGATACGAGCAGTACTTC
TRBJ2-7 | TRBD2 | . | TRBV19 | CASSRTSGGSSYEQYF | TGTGCCAGTAGTCGGACTAGCGGGGGGAGCTCCTACGAGCAGTACTTC
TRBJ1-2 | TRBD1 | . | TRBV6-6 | CASRPQTGVSYGYTF | TGTGCCAGCAGACCTCAAACAGGGGTTTCCTATGGCTACACCTTC
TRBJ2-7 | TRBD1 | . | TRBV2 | CASSEVRGPSWYF | TGTGCCAGCAGTGAAGTCAGGGGGCCCTCATGGTACTTC
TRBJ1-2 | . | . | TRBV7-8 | CASSLRSVSGGPGYGYTF | TGTGCCAGCAGCTTAAGGTCGGTCTCGGGGGGACCCGGCTATGGCTACACCTTC
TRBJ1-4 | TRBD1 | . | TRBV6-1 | CASSGRQGHEKLFF | TGTGCCAGCAGTGGTCGACAGGGACATGAAAAACTGTTTTTT
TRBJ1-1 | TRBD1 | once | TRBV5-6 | CASSLTGGTEAFF | TGTGCCAGCAGCTTGACAGGGGGCACTGAAGCTTTCTTT
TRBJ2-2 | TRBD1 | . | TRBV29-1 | CSVVGPGTGNTGELFF | TGCAGCGTTGTTGGCCCCGGGACAGGGAACACCGGGGAGCTGTTTTTT
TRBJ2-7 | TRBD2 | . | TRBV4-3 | CASSQEACGGYEQYF | TGCGCCAGCAGCCAAGAGGCTTGCGGGGGTTACGAGCAGTACTTC
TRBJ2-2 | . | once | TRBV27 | CASSFQVRATGELFF | TGTGCCAGCAGTTTCCAGGTCCGCGCCACCGGGGAGCTGTTTTTT
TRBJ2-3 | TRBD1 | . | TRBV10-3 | CAITPDRGAQYF | TGTGCCATCACCCCGGACAGGGGGGCGCAGTATTTT
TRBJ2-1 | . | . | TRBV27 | CASSPTSSNEQFF | TGTGCCAGCAGTCCAACATCTAGCAATGAGCAGTTCTTC
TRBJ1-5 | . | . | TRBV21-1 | CASLRRGTGNQPQHF | TGTGCCAGCCTTCGTAGGGGTACCGGCAATCAGCCCCAGCATTTT
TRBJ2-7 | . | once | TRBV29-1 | CSVLDSYEQYF | TGCAGCGTTCTGGACAGTTACGAGCAGTACTTC
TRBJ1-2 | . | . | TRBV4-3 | CASSQDSSSYGYTF | TGCGCCAGCAGCCAAGACAGTTCGTCCTATGGCTACACCTTC
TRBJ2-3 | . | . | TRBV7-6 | CASSVLTADTQYF | TGTGCCAGCAGCGTCCTGACAGCAGATACGCAGTATTTT
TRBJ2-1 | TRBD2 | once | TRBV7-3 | CASSSSTLAGKQFF | TGTGCCAGCAGCTCCTCCACACTAGCGGGGAAACAGTTCTTC